This TCR beta chain was observed in a study of T cell responses to AZD1222 COVID-19 vaccine. Profiling relied on immunoSEQ multiplex PCR, and the TCRdb table lists in-frame clones only, not all of them. Of 99,000 or so clones in the sample, roughly 89% were seen once. The CDR3 has 13 amino acids. With V trimmed by 10 bases and J by 4 bases, 9 bases remained unmatched. Germline loops: CDR1 MNHEY, CDR2 SVGAGI. This TCR came from an adult who received the AZD1222 COVID-19 vaccine. The specimen comprised peripheral blood, sampled 28 days after the second AZD1222 dose. The V and J genes are TRBV6-5 and TRBJ2-7; 8 bases align to TRBD1. The CDR3 DNA is TGTGCCATCCACCGGGACAGGTCTTACGAGCAGTACTTC. Translation: CAIHRDRSYEQYF.